The 25 T cell receptor beta chains reported below all come from one sample, sequenced in a study of control samples from healthy donors and cancer patients. Sequencing was performed with immunoSEQ multiplex PCR; in TCRdb, only in-frame clones are kept and a portion is missing. In the table there are 77,000 or so clones, roughly nine tenths of which are singletons. The sample comprised blood. Receptors originate from a man younger than 45 in good health.

The V gene is TRBV5-1, the J gene TRBJ2-3; 8 bases are a match to TRBD1. The CDR3 loop spans 17 amino acids. V shed 3 bases and J 0 bases; nucleotides not matched to a gene: 9. The germline CDR1 and CDR2 sequences are SGHRS and YFSETQ. The CDR3, as DNA: TGCGCCAGCAGCTGGCTCCCGACAGGGGACAGCACAGATACGCAGTATTTT. Translated, it gives CASSWLPTGDSTDTQYF.

This clone was detected a few times. This chain uses TRBV7-8 with TRBJ1-6; 7 nucleotides agree with TRBD1. Germline lookup yields CDR1 SGHVS and CDR2 FQNEAQ. CDR3 length: 15 amino acids. J gave up 7 bases and V 5 bases, and 8 bases lay outside the gene matches. The CDR3 here is CASSVPTGKNSPLHF. CDR3 DNA: TGTGCCAGCAGCGTCCCGACAGGGAAGAATTCACCCCTCCACTTT.

V gene TRBV4-3 combines with J gene TRBJ2-7; 8 bases are a match to TRBD1. J was trimmed by 2 bases and V by 1 base; bases with no gene match: 4. This CDR3 has 15 residues. CDR1 and CDR2 from the germline V gene are LGHNA and YSLEER. The DNA for the CDR3 is TGCGCCAGCAGCCAAGCTTGGGGACAGGCCTACGAGCAGTACTTC. This encodes CASSQAWGQAYEQYF.

The V call is TRBV6-1, the J call TRBJ2-5; D ambiguous. Trimming shortened V by 2 bases and J by 6 bases, and 4 bases separated the two germline ends. Germline-derived CDR1 and CDR2 are MNHNS and SASEGT. The CDR3 sequence is 11 residues long. CDR3 amino acids: CASSETQTQYF. The CDR3 DNA is TGTGCCAGCAGTGAAACCCAGACCCAGTACTTC.

This sequence joins TRBV10-3 and TRBJ2-2, with 10 bases aligning to TRBD1. After removal of 4 bases from V and 0 bases from J, the junction contained 14 bases not matched to a gene. The CDR3 extends over 20 amino acids. Germline V gene data show CDR1 as ENHRY and CDR2 as SYGVKD. In DNA form, the CDR3 reads TGTGCCATCAGTGGGGGGTTCGCGGGACAGGGGCCACCGAACACCGGGGAGCTGTTTTTT. Its protein product is CAISGGFAGQGPPNTGELFF.

The chain has TRBV20-1 and TRBJ1-1; no clear D gene. This CDR3 is 10 amino acids long. The germline V gene encodes CDR1 DFQATT and CDR2 SNEGSKA (reference sequence). CDR3 bases: TGCAGCCTATATCACACTGAAGCTTTCTTT. This sequence encodes CSLYHTEAFF.

The rearrangement joins TRBV7-2 to TRBJ2-1; D remains unclear. The ends were cut back, 5 bases at V and 11 bases at J, with 19 bases in the middle. Germline CDR1 reads SGHTA; CDR2 reads FQGNSA. This CDR3 is 14 amino acids long. The CDR3 DNA sequence: TGTGCCAGCAGCACCGCTAGGGTCTCGGAGAAGCAGTTCTTC. Protein: CASSTARVSEKQFF.

The chain couples TRBV7-9 to TRBJ2-5; D is perhaps TRBD2 (5 bases). The CDR3 runs 16 residues. Germline V gene sequence: CDR1 SEHNR, CDR2 FQNEAQ (reference sequence). V gave up 3 bases and J gave up 5 bases, with 19 bases separating them. The chain's CDR3 is CASSFPGLASVETQYF. Written as DNA, the CDR3 is TGTGCCAGCAGCTTCCCTGGACTTGCCAGTGTGGAGACCCAGTACTTC.

The chain combines TRBV9 with TRBJ2-3; 10 bases line up with TRBD2. Trimming took 1 base from V and 2 from J; bases not matched to a gene: 4. This CDR3 contains 16 residues. CDR1 is SGDLS, CDR2 YYNGEE, per germline. CDR3 in DNA: TGTGCCAGCAGCGTAATAGCGGGGGGCCCCACAGATACGCAGTATTTT. Its protein is CASSVIAGGPTDTQYF.

V is TRBV14 and J is TRBJ2-5, with a weak D call TRBD1 (6 bases). V was clipped by 4 bases and J by 4 bases, with 16 bases between them. This CDR3 spans 15 amino acids. Germline CDR1 is SGHDN and CDR2 is FVKESK. CDR3 amino acids: CASSRRGGLAETQYF. The CDR3, as DNA: TGTGCCAGCAGCCGCAGGGGCGGTTTGGCAGAGACCCAGTACTTC.

The rearrangement uses TRBV4-3 and TRBJ1-6; weak D call: TRBD1 (6 bases). The germline V and J ends were trimmed by 0 bases and 7 bases, with 16 bases remaining between them. Germline V gene lookup returns CDR1 LGHNA and CDR2 YSLEER. CDR3 size: 17 residues. In DNA, the CDR3 is TGCGCCAGCAGCCAAGAACTTACGGGGGCGAGGAATTCACCCCTCCACTTT. Protein product: CASSQELTGARNSPLHF.

The table lists this clone with a count of one. The J gene is TRBJ1-5, the V gene TRBV3-1 (or the pseudogene TRBV3-2); 11 bases match TRBD1. CDR3 length equals 15 residues. Germline CDR1 reads LGHDT; CDR2 reads YNNKEL (reference sequence). Germline trimming cut 4 bases from V and 5 bases from J; bases unmatched to any gene: 4. The CDR3 DNA is TGTGCCAGCAGCCCGCGGACAGGGGGCGATCAGCCCCAGCATTTT. Translation: CASSPRTGGDQPQHF.

The chain couples TRBV11-2 to TRBJ1-3; 8 positions agree with TRBD1. J lost 0 bases, V lost 1 base, and 8 bases had no gene match. The CDR3 is made up of 18 amino acids. Germline V gene data show CDR1 as SGHAT and CDR2 as FQNNGV. CDR3 coding DNA: TGTGCCAGCAGCTTAGCCGGGGGACAGGCGAACTCTGGAAACACCATATATTTT. Translating gives CASSLAGGQANSGNTIYF.

This clone was detected only once. The J gene is TRBJ1-2, the V gene TRBV20-1; tentative D call: TRBD1 (6 bases). Per the germline V gene, CDR1 is DFQATT and CDR2 is SNEGSKA (reference sequence). The ends were cut back, 3 bases at V and 4 bases at J, with 9 bases in the middle. The CDR3 has 12 amino acids. The CDR3 sequence is CSASFRGYGYTF. The CDR3 nucleotides are TGCAGTGCTAGTTTCAGGGGCTATGGCTACACCTTC.

This clone appeared once. This chain joins TRBV6-5 and TRBJ2-7; possible D gene TRBD2, 6 bases. This CDR3 is 14 amino acids long. Per germline, CDR1 MNHEY and CDR2 SVGAGI. Trimming stripped 2 bases from V and 6 bases from J, with 14 bases between. The CDR3 coding sequence is TGTGCCAGCAGTTACGTACAGGAGGGCTCCGAGCAGTACTTC. It codes for CASSYVQEGSEQYF.

This clone was counted a single time. The rearrangement joins TRBV10-3 to TRBJ2-7, with 11 bases that match TRBD2. Per the germline V gene, CDR1 is ENHRY and CDR2 is SYGVKD. Germline trimming cut 9 bases from V and 5 bases from J; bases unmatched to any gene: 3. The CDR3 has 12 amino acids. The CDR3 DNA sequence: TGTGCCATTAGCGGGAGGGGCGACGAGCAGTACTTC. Translation gives CAISGRGDEQYF.

V and J are TRBV28 and TRBJ2-1; a possible D gene is TRBD1 (6 bases). The CDR3 runs to 15 residues. The V end lost 5 bases, the J end lost 9 bases, and 20 bases lay between the germline ends. Germline V gene sequence: CDR1 MDHEN, CDR2 SYDVKM. The CDR3 reads CASSLDRSLVGEQFF. CDR3 sequence (DNA): TGTGCCAGCAGTCTGGACAGAAGTCTAGTAGGTGAGCAGTTCTTC. The full variable domain, in which reference TRBV28 and TRBJ2-1 provide the parts outside the CDR3, is DVKVTQSSRYLVKRTGEKVFLECVQDMDHENMFWYRQDPGLGLRLIYFSYDVKMKEKGDIPEGYSVSREKKERFSLILESASTNQTSMYLCASSLDRSLVGEQFFGPGTRLTVL.

The V gene is TRBV12-3 or TRBV12-4, the J gene TRBJ1-1; D gene unclear. The CDR3 has 13 amino acids. V was trimmed by 3 bases and J by 13 bases, leaving 18 bases between them. CDR3: CASSFKDRGLGFF. The CDR3 region has the DNA TGTGCCAGCAGTTTTAAGGATCGGGGATTAGGTTTCTTT.

The chain joins TRBV7-8 to TRBJ2-5; either TRBD1 or TRBD2 may supply D (5 bases each). CDR3 size: 14 residues. Trimming stripped 7 bases from V and 5 bases from J, with 17 bases between. Germline lookup yields CDR1 SGHVS and CDR2 FQNEAQ. CDR3 region: CASTPGRRGETQYF. DNA of the CDR3: TGTGCCAGCACCCCGGGACGGCGAGGGGAGACCCAGTACTTC. The complete variable domain, with remaining parts taken from reference TRBV7-8 and TRBJ2-5, reads GAGVSQSPRYKVAKRGQDVALRCDPISGHVSLFWYQQALGQGPEFLTYFQNEAQLDKSGLPSDRFFAERPEGSVSTLKIQRTQQEDSAVYLCASTPGRRGETQYFGPGTRLLVL.

The chain uses TRBV5-5 and TRBJ1-6; D may be TRBD1 (6 bases). The V end lost 5 bases, the J end lost 5 bases, and 17 bases lay between the germline ends. Germline CDR1 reads SGHKS; CDR2 reads YYEKEE (reference sequence). The CDR3 is 16 residues long. The CDR3 DNA reads as TGTGCCAGCAGAGCGACAGGAAACGCCGATAATTCACCCCTCCACTTT. It is translated as CASRATGNADNSPLHF.

This clone was observed a single time. V gene TRBV2 combines with J gene TRBJ2-3, with D maybe TRBD1 (5 bases). CDR1 and CDR2 from the germline V gene are SNHLY and FYNNEI. Trimming removed 4 bases at V and 1 base at J, with 12 bases between. The CDR3 totals 15 residues. The DNA for the CDR3 is TGTGCCAGCAGTGTCTGGGTAGGGGGCACAGATACGCAGTATTTT. This translates into CASSVWVGGTDTQYF.

This chain uses TRBV19 with TRBJ1-1; D not certain. In germline, CDR1 is LNHDA, CDR2 SQIVND (reference sequence). V was cut by 3 bases and J by 6 bases, with 11 bases left in between. There are 13 residues in the CDR3. This chain's CDR3 is CASSIDSYSEAFF. The DNA for the CDR3 is TGTGCCAGTAGTATCGATAGTTACTCTGAAGCTTTCTTT.

This chain links TRBV11-2 with TRBJ2-3, with D hard to call. The CDR3 contains 14 residues. Germline V gene sequence: CDR1 SGHAT, CDR2 FQNNGV. Trimming stripped 5 bases from V and 1 base from J, with 10 bases between. CDR3 DNA sequence: TGTGCCAGCAGCCTCCGGTTGGGCACAGATACGCAGTATTTT. It codes for CASSLRLGTDTQYF.

The chain employs TRBV9 and TRBJ2-2; D might be TRBD1 (5 bases). The germline V gene has CDR1 SGDLS and CDR2 YYNGEE. Trimming removed 3 bases at V and 7 bases at J, with 16 bases between. This CDR3 is 15 amino acids long. CDR3 bases: TGTGCCAGCAGCGAAAGACGGCAGGGTGGCGGGGAGCTGTTTTTT. This gives the protein CASSERRQGGGELFF. Full variable domain (rest looked up from reference TRBV9 and TRBJ2-2): DSGVTQTPKHLITATGQRVTLRCSPRSGDLSVYWYQQSLDQGLQFLIQYYNGEERAKGNILERFSAQQFPDLHSELNLSSLELGDSALYFCASSERRQGGGELFFGEGSRLTVL.

CDR3 sequence (DNA): TGTGCCAGCAGTAGGGGGGGCTTGGGGAACAATGAGCAGTTCTTC. It encodes CASSRGGLGNNEQFF. V gene TRBV6-5 combines with J gene TRBJ2-1; TRBD2 is a possible D gene (7 bases). CDR1 and CDR2 from the germline V gene are MNHEY and SVGAGI. V was clipped by 5 bases and J by 5 bases, with 16 bases between them. This CDR3 region has 15 residues.